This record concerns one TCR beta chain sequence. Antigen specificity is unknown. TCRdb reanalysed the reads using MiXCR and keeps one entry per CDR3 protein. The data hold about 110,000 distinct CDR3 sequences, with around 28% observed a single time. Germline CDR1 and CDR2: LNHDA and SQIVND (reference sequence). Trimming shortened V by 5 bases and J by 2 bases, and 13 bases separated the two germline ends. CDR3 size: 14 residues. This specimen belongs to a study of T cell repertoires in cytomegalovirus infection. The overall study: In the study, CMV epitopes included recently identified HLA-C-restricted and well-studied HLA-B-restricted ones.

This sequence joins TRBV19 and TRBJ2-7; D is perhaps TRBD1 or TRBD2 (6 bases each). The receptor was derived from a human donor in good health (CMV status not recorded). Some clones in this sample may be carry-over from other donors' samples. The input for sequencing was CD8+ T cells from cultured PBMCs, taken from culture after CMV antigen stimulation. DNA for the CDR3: TGTGCCAGTAGTCCGGGGGCAGGGGCCTACGAGCAGTACTTC. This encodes CASSPGAGAYEQYF.